Detailed here is one TCR beta chain. The antigen remains undetermined. The sample is drawn from a study of T cell responses to AZD1222 COVID-19 vaccine. CDR3 length equals 13 residues. Looked up from germline, CDR1 is KGHSH and CDR2 is LQKENI. Trimming shortened V by 6 bases and J by 4 bases, and 10 bases separated the two germline ends. Some clones are missing from TCRdb's copy, which holds only in-frame ones; the method was immunoSEQ multiplex PCR. The data hold 110,000 or so clones, with around 88% observed a single time. Study-wide results and caveats: Clonal diversity was possibly underestimated; the donors were predominantly white British and more often female. Spike was spanned by vaccine-associated CD4 TCRs, which were dominant at 160-218 and 743-854. It was only after the peak T cell response that any repertoires were sampled. Compared with day 0, the breadth and depth of the Spike-specific TCR repertoire rose significantly after two doses of AZD1222.

The chain is built from TRBV18 and TRBJ1-5; D unclear. This receptor was obtained from an adult who received the AZD1222 COVID-19 vaccine. The material sequenced was peripheral blood, taken 28 days after the second AZD1222 dose. CDR3 loop: CASSQDTNQPQHF. The CDR3 DNA reads as TGTGCCAGCTCCCAGGATACAAATCAGCCCCAGCATTTT.